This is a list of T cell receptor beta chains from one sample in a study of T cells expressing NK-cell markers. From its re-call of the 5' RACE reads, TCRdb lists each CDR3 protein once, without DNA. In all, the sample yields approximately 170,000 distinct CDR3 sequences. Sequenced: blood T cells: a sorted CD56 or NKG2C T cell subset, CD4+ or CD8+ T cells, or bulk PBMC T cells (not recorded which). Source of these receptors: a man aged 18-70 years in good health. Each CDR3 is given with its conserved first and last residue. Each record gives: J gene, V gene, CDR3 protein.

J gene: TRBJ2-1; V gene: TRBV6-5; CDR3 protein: CASSYDRFGEQFF
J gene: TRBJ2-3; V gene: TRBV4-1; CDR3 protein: CASSGAGGAGGPNTQYF
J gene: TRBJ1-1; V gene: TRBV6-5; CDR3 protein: CASSYTFGAGLMNTEAFF
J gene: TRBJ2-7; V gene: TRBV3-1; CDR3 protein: CASSQGGSAHYEQYF
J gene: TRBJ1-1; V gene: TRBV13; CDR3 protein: CASSTGTGREAFF
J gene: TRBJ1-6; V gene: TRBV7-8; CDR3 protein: CASSHRGDNSPLHF
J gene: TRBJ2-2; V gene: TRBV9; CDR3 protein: CASSVARRDRYTGELFF
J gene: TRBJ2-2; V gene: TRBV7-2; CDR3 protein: CASSYPRATSGGAAGELSF
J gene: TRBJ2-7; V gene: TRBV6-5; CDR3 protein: CASSYRQGHPYEQYF
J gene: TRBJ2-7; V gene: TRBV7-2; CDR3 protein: CASITPGQDSYEQYF
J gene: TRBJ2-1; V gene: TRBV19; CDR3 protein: CASTTDGGGTHNEQFF
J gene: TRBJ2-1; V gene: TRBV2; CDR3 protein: CASSPGQGNGDNEQFF
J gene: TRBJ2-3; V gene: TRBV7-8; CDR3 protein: CASSPRTDWSTDTQYF
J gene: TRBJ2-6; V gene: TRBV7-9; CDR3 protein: CASSTHALGDGANVLTF
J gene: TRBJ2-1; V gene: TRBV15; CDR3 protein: CATSRDPLGGPFYEQFF
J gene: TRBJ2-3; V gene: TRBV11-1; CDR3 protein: CASSLGQNSPAPDTQYF
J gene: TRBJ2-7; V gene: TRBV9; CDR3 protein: CASSSRSGGHEQYF
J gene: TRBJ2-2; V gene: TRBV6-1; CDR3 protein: CASSEAVGQSTGELFF
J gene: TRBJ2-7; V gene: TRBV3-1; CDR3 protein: CASSQTPGKALDEQYF
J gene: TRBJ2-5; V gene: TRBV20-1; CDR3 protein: CSARDADPQETQYF
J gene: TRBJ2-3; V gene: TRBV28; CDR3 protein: CASSLNPAGGSDTQYF
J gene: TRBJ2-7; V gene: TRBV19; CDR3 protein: CASSNLGQPIYEQYF
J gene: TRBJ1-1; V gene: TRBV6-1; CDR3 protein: CASSEWTGEGEAFF
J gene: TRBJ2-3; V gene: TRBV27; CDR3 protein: CASSPSPGYTDTQYF
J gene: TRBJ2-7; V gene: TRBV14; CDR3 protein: CASSQWGGLIYEQYF
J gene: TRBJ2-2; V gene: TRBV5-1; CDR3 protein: CASSLERANTGELFF
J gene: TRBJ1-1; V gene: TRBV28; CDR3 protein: CAVSQRGFHMNTEAFF
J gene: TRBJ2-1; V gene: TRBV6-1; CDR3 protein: CASSRGQGSYNEQFF
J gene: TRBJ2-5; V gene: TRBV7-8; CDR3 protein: CASSGGWMQETQYF
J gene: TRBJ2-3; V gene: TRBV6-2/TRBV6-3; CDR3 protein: CASSYSRGADTQYF
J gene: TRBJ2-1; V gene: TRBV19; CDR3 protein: CASSTLWNEQFF
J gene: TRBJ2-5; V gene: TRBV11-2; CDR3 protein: CASSLVLLAGVETQYF
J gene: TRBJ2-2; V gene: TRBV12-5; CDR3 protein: CASVLGSGAGTGELFF
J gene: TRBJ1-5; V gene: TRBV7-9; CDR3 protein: CASRTGIDQPQHF
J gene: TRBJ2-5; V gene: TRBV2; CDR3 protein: CASSEFLGQGVVYYF
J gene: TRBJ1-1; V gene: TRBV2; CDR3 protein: CASGTENPNTEAFF
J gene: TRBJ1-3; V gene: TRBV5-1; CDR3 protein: CASSGLVGNTIYF
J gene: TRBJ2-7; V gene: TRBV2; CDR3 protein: CASSEPDRTYEQYF
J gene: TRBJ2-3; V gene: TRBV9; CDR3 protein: CASSVGGRDTQYF
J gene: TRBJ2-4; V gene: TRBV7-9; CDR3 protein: CASSLGGTGPKNIQYF